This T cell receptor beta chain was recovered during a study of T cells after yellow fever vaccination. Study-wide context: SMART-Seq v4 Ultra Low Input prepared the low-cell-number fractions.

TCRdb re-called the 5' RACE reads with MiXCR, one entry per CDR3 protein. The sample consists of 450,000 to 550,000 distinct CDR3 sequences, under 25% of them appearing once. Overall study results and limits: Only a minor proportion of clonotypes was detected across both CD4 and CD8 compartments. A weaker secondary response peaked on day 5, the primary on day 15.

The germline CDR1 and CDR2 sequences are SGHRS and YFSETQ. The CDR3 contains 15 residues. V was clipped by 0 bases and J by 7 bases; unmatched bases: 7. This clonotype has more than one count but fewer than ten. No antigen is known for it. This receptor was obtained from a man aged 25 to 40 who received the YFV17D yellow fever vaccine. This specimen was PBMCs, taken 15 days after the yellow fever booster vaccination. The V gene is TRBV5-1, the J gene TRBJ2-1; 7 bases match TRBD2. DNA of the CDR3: TGCGCCAGCAGCTTGGATGGGCGGGAGCCTAATGAGCAGTTCTTC. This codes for CASSLDGREPNEQFF.